The TCR beta chain described here comes from a study of shared clonotypes between healthy human individuals. Looked up from germline, CDR1 is SNHLY and CDR2 is FYNNEI. CDR3 length: 15 residues. Trimming stripped 3 bases from V and 0 bases from J, with 9 bases between. The unsorted PBMC sample used ten immunoSEQ deep assay plates. Data came from immunoSEQ multiplex PCR; TCRdb stores just in-frame clones and leaves some out. The sample has fewer than 650,000 clones, around 80% seen once. General study results and limits: Investigators expected sequencing depth to affect clonotype sharing among donors.

The unsorted samples had some 90 million PBMCs used for genomic DNA. A remark on this clone: Its antigen is as yet unknown.

The chain has TRBV2 and TRBJ1-3; D remains ambiguous. This TCR was recovered from a middle-aged woman in good health. Some clones in this sample may be carry-over from other donors' samples. The sample was PBMCs. The CDR3: CASSDDVRSGNTIYF. CDR3 in DNA: TGTGCCAGCAGTGATGACGTACGCTCTGGAAACACCATATATTTT.